One T cell receptor (beta chain) is described in this entry. TCRdb passed the 5' RACE reads through MiXCR, listing each CDR3 protein once. The sample carries 250,000 or so distinct CDR3 sequences, 6% to 8.5% recorded once. The data were taken from a study of identical twins. V was clipped by 0 bases and J by 6 bases, with 10 bases between them. CDR1 and CDR2 (germline): SGDLS, YYNGEE. The CDR3 length is 14 residues. These same records also appear under a second study, on yellow fever vaccine responses in identical twins.

Sequencing input: CD8+ T cells sorted from blood. The receptor comes from a woman aged 18-29 years in good health. The chain links TRBV9 to TRBJ2-1, with D perhaps matching TRBD2 (6 bases). In DNA form, the CDR3 reads TGTGCCAGCAGCGTAGGGTCCGGGGGCAATGAGCAGTTCTTC. Protein product: CASSVGSGGNEQFF.